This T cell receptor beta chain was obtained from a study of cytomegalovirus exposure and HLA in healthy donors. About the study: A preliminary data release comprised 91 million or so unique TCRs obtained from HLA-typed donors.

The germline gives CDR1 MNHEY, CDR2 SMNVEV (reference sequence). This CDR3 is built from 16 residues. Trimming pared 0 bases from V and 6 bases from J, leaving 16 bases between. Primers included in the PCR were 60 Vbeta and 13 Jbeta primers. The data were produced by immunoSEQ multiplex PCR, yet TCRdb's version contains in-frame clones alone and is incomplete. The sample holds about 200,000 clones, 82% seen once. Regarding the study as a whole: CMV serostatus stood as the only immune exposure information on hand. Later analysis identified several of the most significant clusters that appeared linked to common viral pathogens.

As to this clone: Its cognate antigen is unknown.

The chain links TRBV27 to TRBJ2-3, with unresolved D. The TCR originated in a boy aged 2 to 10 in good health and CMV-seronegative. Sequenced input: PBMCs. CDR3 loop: CASSLSTVFPQDTQYF. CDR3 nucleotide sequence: TGTGCCAGCAGTTTATCCACAGTGTTCCCTCAGGATACGCAGTATTTT.